This T cell receptor beta chain stems from a study of T cell changes during pregnancy in multiple sclerosis. Libraries were prepared by immunoSEQ multiplex PCR; TCRdb keeps only in-frame clonotypes and omits some of them. Seen here are under 65,000 clones, about 88% observed once, and the top ten hold about 3.1%. This CDR3 spans 16 amino acids. CDR1 is SGHVS and CDR2 is FQNEAQ in the germline V gene. Trimming removed 4 bases from V and 6 bases from J; junction bases left unmatched: 12. This clone was detected once. This sequence originates from a female donor in good health, enrolled as a control in a pregnancy study. This rearrangement joins TRBV7-8 to TRBJ2-3, with TRBD2 identical over 8 bases. The sequenced sample was peripheral blood, obtained in the first trimester of pregnancy. The CDR3 loop is CASSSWDRGGSDTQYF. The DNA for the CDR3 is TGTGCCAGCAGCTCCTGGGACCGGGGGGGCTCGGATACGCAGTATTTT.